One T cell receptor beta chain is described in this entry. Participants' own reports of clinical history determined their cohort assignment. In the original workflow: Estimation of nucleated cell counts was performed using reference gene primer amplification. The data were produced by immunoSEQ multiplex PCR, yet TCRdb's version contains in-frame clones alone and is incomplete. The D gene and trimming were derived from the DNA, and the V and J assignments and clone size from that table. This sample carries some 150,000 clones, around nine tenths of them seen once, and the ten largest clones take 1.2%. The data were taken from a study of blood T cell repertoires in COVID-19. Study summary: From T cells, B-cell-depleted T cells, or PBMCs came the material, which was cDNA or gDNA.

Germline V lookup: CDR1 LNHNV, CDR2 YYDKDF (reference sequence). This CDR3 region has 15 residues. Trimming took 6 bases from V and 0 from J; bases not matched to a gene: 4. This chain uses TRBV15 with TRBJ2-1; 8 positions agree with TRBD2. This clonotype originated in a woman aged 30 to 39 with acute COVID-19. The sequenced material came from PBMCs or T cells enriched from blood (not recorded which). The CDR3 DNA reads TGTGCCACCAGACCAGCGGGAGCCTCCTACAATGAGCAGTTCTTC. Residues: CATRPAGASYNEQFF.